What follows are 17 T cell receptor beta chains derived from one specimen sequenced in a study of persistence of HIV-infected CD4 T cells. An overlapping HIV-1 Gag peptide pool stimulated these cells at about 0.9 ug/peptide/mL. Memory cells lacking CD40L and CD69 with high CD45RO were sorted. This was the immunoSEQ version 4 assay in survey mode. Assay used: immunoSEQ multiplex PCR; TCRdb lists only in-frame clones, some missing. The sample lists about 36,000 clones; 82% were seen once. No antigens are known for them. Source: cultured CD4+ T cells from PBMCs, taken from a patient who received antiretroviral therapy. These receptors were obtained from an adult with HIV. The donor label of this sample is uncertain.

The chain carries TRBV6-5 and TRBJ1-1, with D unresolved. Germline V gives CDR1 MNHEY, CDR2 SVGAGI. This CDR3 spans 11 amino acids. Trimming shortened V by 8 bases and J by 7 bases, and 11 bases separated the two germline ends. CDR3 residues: CASRREGEAFF. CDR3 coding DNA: TGTGCCAGCCGACGGGAGGGTGAAGCTTTCTTT.

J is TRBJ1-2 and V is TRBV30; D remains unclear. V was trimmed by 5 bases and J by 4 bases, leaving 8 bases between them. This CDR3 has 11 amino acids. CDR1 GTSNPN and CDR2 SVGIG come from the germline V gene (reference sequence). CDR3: CAWSTLYGYTF. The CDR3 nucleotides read TGTGCCTGGTCGACACTCTATGGCTACACCTTC.

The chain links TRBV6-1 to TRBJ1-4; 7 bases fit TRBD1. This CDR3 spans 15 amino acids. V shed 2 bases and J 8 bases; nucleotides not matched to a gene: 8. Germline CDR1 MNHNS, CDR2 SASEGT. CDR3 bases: TGTGCCAGCAGTGAATTTCAGACAGGGCAGGAAAAACTGTTTTTT. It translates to CASSEFQTGQEKLFF.

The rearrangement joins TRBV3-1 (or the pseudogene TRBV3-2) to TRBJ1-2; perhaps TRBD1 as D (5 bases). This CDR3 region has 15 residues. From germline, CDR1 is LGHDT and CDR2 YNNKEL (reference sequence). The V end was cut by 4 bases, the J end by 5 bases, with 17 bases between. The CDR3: CASSPGATGNYGYTF. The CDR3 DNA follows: TGTGCCAGCAGCCCCGGGGCGACGGGGAATTATGGCTACACCTTC.

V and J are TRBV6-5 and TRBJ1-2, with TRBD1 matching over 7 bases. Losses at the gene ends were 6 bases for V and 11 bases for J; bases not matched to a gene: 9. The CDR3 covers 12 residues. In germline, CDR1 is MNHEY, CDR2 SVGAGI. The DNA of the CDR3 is TGTGCCAGCAGATCAGAGGGGACAGTTTACACCTTC. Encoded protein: CASRSEGTVYTF.

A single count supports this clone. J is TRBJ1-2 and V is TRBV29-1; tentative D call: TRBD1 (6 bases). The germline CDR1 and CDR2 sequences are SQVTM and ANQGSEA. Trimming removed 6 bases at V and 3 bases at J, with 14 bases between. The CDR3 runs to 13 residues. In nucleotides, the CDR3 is TGCAGCGTGACTTTTGGACAGCACTATGGCTACACCTTC. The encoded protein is CSVTFGQHYGYTF.

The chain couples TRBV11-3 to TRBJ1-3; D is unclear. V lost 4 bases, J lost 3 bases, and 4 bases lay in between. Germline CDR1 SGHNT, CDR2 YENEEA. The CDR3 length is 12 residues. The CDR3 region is CASSSNGNTIYF. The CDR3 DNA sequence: TGTGCCAGCAGCTCTAATGGAAACACCATATATTTT.

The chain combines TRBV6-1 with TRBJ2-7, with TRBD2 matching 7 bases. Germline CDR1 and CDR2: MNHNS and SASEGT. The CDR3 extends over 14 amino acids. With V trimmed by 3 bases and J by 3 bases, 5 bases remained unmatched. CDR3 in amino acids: CASSDGGGFYEQYF. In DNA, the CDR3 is TGTGCCAGCAGTGATGGGGGGGGATTCTACGAGCAGTACTTC.

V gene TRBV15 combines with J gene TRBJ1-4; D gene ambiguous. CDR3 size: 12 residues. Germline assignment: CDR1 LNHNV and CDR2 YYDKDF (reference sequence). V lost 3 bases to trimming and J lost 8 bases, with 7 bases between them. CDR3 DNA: TGTGCCACCAGCAGGACAATAGAAAAACTGTTTTTT. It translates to CATSRTIEKLFF.

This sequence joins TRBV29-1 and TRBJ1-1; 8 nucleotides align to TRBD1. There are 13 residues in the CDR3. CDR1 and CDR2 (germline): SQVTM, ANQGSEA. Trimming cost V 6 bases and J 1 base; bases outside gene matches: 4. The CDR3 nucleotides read TGCAGCGTAGGACAGGGTTGGAACACTGAAGCTTTCTTT. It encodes CSVGQGWNTEAFF.

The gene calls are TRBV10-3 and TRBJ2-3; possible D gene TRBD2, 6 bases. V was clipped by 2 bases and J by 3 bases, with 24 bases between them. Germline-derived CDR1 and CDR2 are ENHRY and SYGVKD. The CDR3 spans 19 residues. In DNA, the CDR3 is TGTGCCATCAGTGAGCCCCATCCTCGCGGGGCTAAGGGGACAGATACGCAGTATTTT. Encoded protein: CAISEPHPRGAKGTDTQYF.

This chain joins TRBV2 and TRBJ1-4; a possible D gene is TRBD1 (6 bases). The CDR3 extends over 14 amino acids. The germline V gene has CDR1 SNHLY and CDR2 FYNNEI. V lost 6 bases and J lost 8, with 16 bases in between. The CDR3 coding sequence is TGTGCCAGCAGAAGGACAGAGGGGGAGGAAAAACTGTTTTTT. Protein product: CASRRTEGEEKLFF.

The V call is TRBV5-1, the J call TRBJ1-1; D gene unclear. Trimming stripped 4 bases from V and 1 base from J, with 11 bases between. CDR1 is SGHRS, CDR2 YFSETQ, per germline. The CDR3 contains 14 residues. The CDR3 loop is CASSLGRGNTEAFF. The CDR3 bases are TGCGCCAGCAGCCTAGGGCGGGGGAACACTGAAGCTTTCTTT.

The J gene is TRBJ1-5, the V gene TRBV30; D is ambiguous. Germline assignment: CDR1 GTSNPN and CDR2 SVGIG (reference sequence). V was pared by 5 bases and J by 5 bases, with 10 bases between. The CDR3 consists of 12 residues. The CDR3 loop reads CAWSPGYQPQHF. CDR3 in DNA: TGTGCCTGGTCTCCGGGGTATCAGCCCCAGCATTTT. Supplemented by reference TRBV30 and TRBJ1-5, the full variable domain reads SQTIHQWPATLVQPVGSPLSLECTVEGTSNPNLYWYRQAAGRGLQLLFYSVGIGQISSEVPQNLSASRPQDRQFILSSKKLLLSDSGFYLCAWSPGYQPQHFGDGTRLSIL.

Here the CDR3 reads CASSARQVGEQYF. DNA for the CDR3: TGTGCCAGTAGTGCAAGACAGGTCGGGGAGCAGTACTTC. V usage is TRBV19 and J usage is TRBJ2-7; a possible D gene is TRBD1 (6 bases). V was pared by 5 bases and J by 7 bases, with 15 bases between. This CDR3 has 13 amino acids. CDR1 and CDR2 from the germline V gene are LNHDA and SQIVND (reference sequence).

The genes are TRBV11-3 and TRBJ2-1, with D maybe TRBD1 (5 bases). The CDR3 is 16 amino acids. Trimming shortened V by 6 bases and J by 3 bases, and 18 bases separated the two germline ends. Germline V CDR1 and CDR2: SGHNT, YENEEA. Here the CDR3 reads CASSLGVPGGYNEQFF. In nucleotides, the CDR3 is TGTGCCAGCAGTCTAGGGGTCCCCGGCGGCTACAATGAGCAGTTCTTC. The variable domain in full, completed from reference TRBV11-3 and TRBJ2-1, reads EAGVVQSPRYKIIEKKQPVAFWCNPISGHNTLYWYLQNLGQGPELLIRYENEEAVDDSQLPKDRFSAERLKGVDSTLKIQPAELGDSAVYLCASSLGVPGGYNEQFFGPGTRLTVL.

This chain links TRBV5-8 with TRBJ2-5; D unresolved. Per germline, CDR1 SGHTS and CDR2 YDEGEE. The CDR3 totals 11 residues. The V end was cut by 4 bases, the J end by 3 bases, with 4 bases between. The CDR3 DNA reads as TGTGCCAGCAGCCCAGAAGAGACCCAGTACTTC. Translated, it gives CASSPEETQYF.